Presented here are 4 T cell receptor beta chains from one specimen sequenced in a study of cytomegalovirus exposure and HLA in healthy donors. Libraries were prepared by immunoSEQ multiplex PCR; TCRdb keeps only in-frame clonotypes and omits some of them. The sample carries 200,000 to 300,000 clones, roughly 88% recorded once. The sequenced sample was PBMCs. These receptors came from a young woman in good health and CMV-seronegative.

Details on this clone: This sample includes further DNA sequences coding for the same CDR3. The chain combines TRBV27 with TRBJ2-1; D not resolved. Germline V CDR1 and CDR2: MNHEY, SMNVEV (reference sequence). The CDR3 is 14 amino acids. Deletions cut 2 bases from V and 0 bases from J, with 5 bases between. The CDR3 reads CASSLASSYNEQFF. For the CDR3, the DNA is TGTGCCAGCAGTTTAGCGTCCTCCTACAATGAGCAGTTCTTC.

The rearrangement joins TRBV11-3 to TRBJ2-7; possibly TRBD1 or TRBD2 for D (5 bases each). This CDR3 is 15 amino acids long. Germline V gene data show CDR1 as SGHNT and CDR2 as YENEEA. The V gene lost 1 base and the J gene lost 0 bases, with 10 bases spanning the gap. The CDR3 here is CASSLGDASSYEQYF. Written as DNA, the CDR3 is TGTGCCAGCAGCTTAGGGGACGCGAGCTCCTACGAGCAGTACTTC. Full variable domain (remainder filled in from reference TRBV11-3 and TRBJ2-7): EAGVVQSPRYKIIEKKQPVAFWCNPISGHNTLYWYLQNLGQGPELLIRYENEEAVDDSQLPKDRFSAERLKGVDSTLKIQPAELGDSAVYLCASSLGDASSYEQYFGPGTRLTVT.

The chain couples TRBV4-3 to TRBJ2-1, with 12 nucleotides matching TRBD2. The ends lost 6 bases at V and 7 bases at J; junction bases unmatched: 10. The V gene's germline CDR1 is LGHNA and CDR2 YSLEER. The CDR3 sequence is 16 residues long. CDR3 region: CASSPLAGGPVNEQFF. The CDR3 coding sequence is TGCGCCAGCAGTCCCCTAGCGGGAGGGCCGGTAAATGAGCAGTTCTTC.

The rearrangement joins TRBV6-5 to TRBJ2-2, with 7 bases aligning to TRBD1. V dropped 6 bases and J dropped 7; count of bases not matched to a gene: 5. CDR1 and CDR2 (germline): MNHEY, SVGAGI. This CDR3 contains 13 residues. In DNA, the CDR3 is TGTGCCAGCAGCGGACAGGTTTTCGGGGAGCTGTTTTTT. Translating it yields CASSGQVFGELFF.